The rows below give T cell receptor beta chains drawn from one sample of a study of cytomegalovirus exposure and HLA in healthy donors. Clones were read by immunoSEQ multiplex PCR, and TCRdb kept only the in-frame ones, dropping some. This table holds a few hundred thousand clones, roughly 87% found once. Sequenced: PBMCs. The receptor source for this set is a man between 18 and 29 years old in good health and CMV-seropositive. The CDR3 runs from the conserved cysteine through the conserved F or W. A D gene is named only where the DNA matches it firmly. For some rows the clone size is stated as once, few or many, or as a class when expanded; others skip it.

CDR3aa,CDR3nt,v_gene,abundance,j_gene,d_gene
CASSLWGLAGGSYNEQFF,TGCGCCAGCAGCTTGTGGGGACTAGCGGGAGGCTCCTACAATGAGCAGTTCTTC,TRBV5-1,.,TRBJ2-1,TRBD2
CASSYQTGAPYEQYF,TGTGCCAGCAGTTACCAGACAGGGGCCCCCTACGAGCAGTACTTC,TRBV6-5,.,TRBJ2-7,TRBD1
CASGLGGAYEQYF,TGTGCCAGCGGGTTAGGGGGAGCCTACGAGCAGTACTTC,TRBV7-2,.,TRBJ2-7,.
CASSALAGATDTQYF,TGTGCCAGCAGCGCCCTAGCGGGAGCCACAGATACGCAGTATTTT,TRBV9,.,TRBJ2-3,TRBD2
CASVFLDSYTEAFF,TGTGCCAGCGTTTTTCTTGACTCTTACACTGAAGCTTTCTTT,TRBV2,once,TRBJ1-1,.
CASSATAYEQYF,TGTGCCAGCTCGGCAACAGCCTACGAGCAGTACTTC,TRBV2,.,TRBJ2-7,.
CATSRDFSWTSTDTQYF,TGTGCCACCAGCAGAGATTTCTCCTGGACTAGCACAGATACGCAGTATTTT,TRBV15,.,TRBJ2-3,.
CASSFRKLERKYNEQFF,TGTGCCAGCAGTTTCCGCAAACTGGAGCGGAAATACAATGAGCAGTTCTTC,TRBV27,.,TRBJ2-1,.
CASSEFTGGGNQPQHF,TGTGCCAGCAGTGAATTTACAGGGGGAGGGAATCAGCCCCAGCATTTT,TRBV6-1,once,TRBJ1-5,TRBD1
CASSPIGNEKLFF,TGTGCCAGCTCACCGATCGGGAATGAAAAACTGTTTTTT,TRBV18,.,TRBJ1-4,.
CASSLSLTATWGNEQFF,TGTGCCAGCAGCTTATCACTGACCGCGACTTGGGGCAATGAGCAGTTCTTC,TRBV5-4,.,TRBJ2-1,.
CASSPYLVRGTGELFF,TGTGCCAGCAGCCCATATCTGGTACGGGGCACCGGGGAGCTGTTTTTT,TRBV11-2,.,TRBJ2-2,.
CASSNPGQGTGELFF,TGTGCCAGCAGTAATCCGGGACAGGGCACCGGGGAGCTGTTTTTT,TRBV27,few,TRBJ2-2,TRBD1
CASSPWGLEETQYF,TGCGCCAGCAGCCCCTGGGGCCTTGAAGAGACCCAGTACTTC,TRBV5-1,.,TRBJ2-5,.
CATSRGGYSQETQYF,TGTGCCACCAGCAGAGGAGGATACAGCCAAGAGACCCAGTACTTC,TRBV15,.,TRBJ2-5,.
CATSRDPPWMSNQPQHF,TGTGCCACCAGCAGGGACCCTCCCTGGATGAGCAATCAGCCCCAGCATTTT,TRBV15,.,TRBJ1-5,.
CASSFLGGAYNEQFF,TGTGCCAGCAGTTTTTTAGGGGGCGCCTACAATGAGCAGTTCTTC,TRBV27,.,TRBJ2-1,TRBD1
CASSSSGEQFF,TGTGCCAGCAGTTCCTCGGGAGAGCAGTTCTTC,TRBV28,.,TRBJ2-1,.
CAWSRGTPSGNTIYF,TGTGCCTGGAGTAGGGGGACACCCTCTGGAAACACCATATATTTT,TRBV30,.,TRBJ1-3,.
CASAPGHLYEQYF,TGTGCCAGCGCCCCGGGACACCTCTACGAGCAGTACTTC,TRBV7-9,.,TRBJ2-7,.
CASSPPSGAATGELFF,TGTGCCAGCAGCCCGCCTTCCGGGGCTGCCACCGGGGAGCTGTTTTTT,TRBV9,.,TRBJ2-2,.
CASSQKRRTGPTNEKLFF,TGTGCCAGCAGCCAAAAAAGACGGACAGGGCCGACTAATGAAAAACTGTTTTTT,TRBV7-2,few,TRBJ1-4,TRBD1
CASSAWDREDTQYF,TGTGCCAGCAGCGCCTGGGATCGGGAAGATACGCAGTATTTT,TRBV11-2,.,TRBJ2-3,.
CASSPPPVTDTQYF,TGTGCCAGCAGTCCCCCACCCGTCACAGATACGCAGTATTTT,TRBV7-9,once,TRBJ2-3,.
CASSGRNTDTQYF,TGTGCCAGCAGCGGAAGGAACACAGATACGCAGTATTTT,TRBV7-2,few,TRBJ2-3,.
CASSYDSYGELFF,TGTGCCAGTAGTTACGACAGCTACGGGGAGCTGTTTTTT,TRBV19,.,TRBJ2-2,.
CASRASGSGTGELFF,TGTGCCAGCAGGGCTAGCGGGAGCGGCACCGGGGAGCTGTTTTTT,TRBV2,.,TRBJ2-2,TRBD2
CATSRDNRAPLSETQYF,TGTGCCACCAGCAGAGACAATAGGGCCCCACTATCGGAGACCCAGTACTTC,TRBV15,.,TRBJ2-5,.
CASSFGTEQFF,TGCGCCAGCAGCTTTGGCACTGAGCAGTTCTTC,TRBV5-1,.,TRBJ2-1,.
CASSVEGQVMGNEQFF,TGCGCCAGCAGCGTAGAGGGACAGGTAATGGGGAATGAGCAGTTCTTC,TRBV5-1,.,TRBJ2-1,TRBD1
CASSQDPTGFENNEQFF,TGTGCCAGCAGCCAAGATCCCACAGGCTTTGAGAACAATGAGCAGTTCTTC,TRBV4-2,.,TRBJ2-1,.
CASSYLEPYEQYF,TGTGCCAGCAGTTACTTGGAGCCCTACGAGCAGTACTTC,TRBV6-5,.,TRBJ2-7,.
CATSRDPGGSYEQYF,TGTGCCACCAGCAGAGATCCCGGAGGCTCCTACGAGCAGTACTTC,TRBV15,.,TRBJ2-7,.
CAILNPGQGNDEQFF,TGTGCCATCCTAAATCCGGGACAGGGTAATGATGAGCAGTTCTTC,TRBV10-3,.,TRBJ2-1,TRBD1
CASSASRDILFNYEQYF,TGTGCCAGCAGTGCCTCCCGGGACATTTTATTCAACTACGAGCAGTACTTC,TRBV28,.,TRBJ2-7,.
CASSQRGQPGPYEQYF,TGTGCCAGCAGCCAAAGGGGACAGCCCGGACCCTACGAGCAGTACTTC,TRBV4-2,.,TRBJ2-7,TRBD1
CASSLWGRTDPTYNEQFF,TGTGCCAGCAGCTTATGGGGTCGTACGGACCCTACCTACAATGAGCAGTTCTTC,TRBV7-8,few,TRBJ2-1,.
CASSESGYTEAFF,TGTGCCAGCAGTGAATCAGGGTATACTGAAGCTTTCTTT,TRBV2,.,TRBJ1-1,.
CASSFGQTYGYTF,TGTGCCAGCAGCTTTGGCCAGACCTATGGCTACACCTTC,TRBV7-2,.,TRBJ1-2,.
CASSMNTEAFF,TGTGCCAGCAGTATGAACACTGAAGCTTTCTTT,TRBV7-6,once,TRBJ1-1,.